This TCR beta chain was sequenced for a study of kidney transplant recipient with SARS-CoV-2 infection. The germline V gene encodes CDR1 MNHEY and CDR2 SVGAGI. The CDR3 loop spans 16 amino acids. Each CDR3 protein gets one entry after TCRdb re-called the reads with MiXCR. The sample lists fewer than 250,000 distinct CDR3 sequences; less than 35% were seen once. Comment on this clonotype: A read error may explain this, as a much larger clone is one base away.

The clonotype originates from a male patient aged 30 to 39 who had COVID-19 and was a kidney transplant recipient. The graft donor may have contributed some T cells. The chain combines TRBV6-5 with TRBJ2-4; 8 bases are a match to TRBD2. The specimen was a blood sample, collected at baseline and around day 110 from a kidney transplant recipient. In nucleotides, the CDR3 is TGTGCCAGCTGTTACTCCCCTAGCGGGCGGCGGGAAGAGCAGTACTTC. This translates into CASCYSPSGRREEQYF.